The sequence of this T cell receptor (beta chain) was determined in a study of neoadjuvant anti-PD-1 for oral cavity cancer. On the study more broadly: Most patients had three to four biweekly doses of 3 mg/kg nivolumab before resection.

This clone appeared a few times. This table comes from immunoSEQ multiplex PCR, and its TCRdb copy is limited to in-frame clones, with some not included. The profile covers about 12,000 clones, with around 69% appearing a single time and about 2.4% taken by the ten largest. Patients had HPV-negative, locally advanced oral cavity squamous cell carcinoma. PBMCs were not maintained or expanded in culture before analysis. Trimming took 8 bases from V and 6 from J, leaving 11 bases between them. The CDR3 sequence is 12 residues long. Per germline, CDR1 SNHLY and CDR2 FYNNEI. The sequence was obtained from a person between 40 and 85 years old with oral cavity squamous cell carcinoma. The sample was PBMCs, taken before nivolumab (anti-PD-1) treatment. The J gene is TRBJ1-5, the V gene TRBV2; unclear D gene. CDR3 coding DNA: TGTGCCAGCCTAGGGCGTACTCAGCCCCAGCATTTT. Its translation: CASLGRTQPQHF.